These 4 T cell receptor beta chains were sequenced from one sample in a study of cytomegalovirus exposure and HLA in healthy donors. The PCR contained 60 Vbeta and 13 Jbeta primers. The data were produced by immunoSEQ multiplex PCR, yet TCRdb's version contains in-frame clones alone and is incomplete. This sample carries around 21,000 clones, about 80% of them seen once, and the ten largest clones take around 7.4%. Sequencing was performed on PBMCs. These TCRs come from a man aged 60 to 69 in good health and CMV-seronegative.

V and J are TRBV29-1 and TRBJ2-5; no clear D. The CDR3 sequence is 11 residues long. Germline V gene lookup returns CDR1 SQVTM and CDR2 ANQGSEA. With 6 bases removed from V and 5 bases from J, the gap between germline ends came to 10 bases. CDR3 in DNA: TGCAGCGTCTCGCTTGCGGAGACCCAGTACTTC. This translates into CSVSLAETQYF.

The chain links TRBV19 to TRBJ1-2; 10 nucleotides align to TRBD1. CDR1 and CDR2 from the germline V gene are LNHDA and SQIVND (reference sequence). Trimming at V came to 5 bases and at J to 8 bases, leaving 17 bases not matched to a gene. This CDR3 comprises 17 residues. CDR3 protein: CASSALTYGTGAGGYTF. The CDR3 region has the DNA TGTGCCAGTAGTGCACTTACTTACGGGACAGGGGCCGGGGGCTACACCTTC.

This clone was picked up one time. This chain links TRBV18 with TRBJ2-5, with D perhaps matching TRBD1 (5 bases). The CDR3 is made up of 13 amino acids. Per germline, CDR1 KGHSH and CDR2 LQKENI. Trimming removed 3 bases from V and 4 bases from J, with 9 bases in between. CDR3 sequence (DNA): TGTGCCAGCTCACCGTGGCAGGGAGAGACCCAGTACTTC. As protein: CASSPWQGETQYF.

The chain employs TRBV6-1 and TRBJ2-5; D is possibly TRBD2 (6 bases). Germline-derived CDR1 and CDR2 are MNHNS and SASEGT. CDR3 length: 16 residues. V dropped 3 bases and J dropped 3 bases, with 17 bases sitting between them. The CDR3 here is CASSDGGGMGKETQYF. CDR3 DNA sequence: TGTGCCAGCAGTGACGGGGGAGGAATGGGGAAAGAGACCCAGTACTTC.